Below are 4 T cell receptor beta chains sequenced from a single sample in a study of breast tumors, draining lymph nodes, adjacent tissues. Samples came from axillary lymph nodes draining the breast cancer. TCRdb re-derived calls from the multiplex PCR reads in MiXCR, one entry per CDR3 protein. This repertoire shows 200,000 or so distinct CDR3 sequences, roughly 29% found once; its top ten account for around 4.5%. Input material: axillary lymph node tissue. The source of these receptors is a female donor with breast cancer. Some clones in this sample may be carry-over from other donors' samples.

As regards this clonotype: This CDR3 is missing its conserved last phenylalanine or tryptophan, likely due to a read error. The chain couples TRBV20-1 to TRBJ1-5; D ambiguous. Trimming pared 3 bases from V and 5 bases from J, leaving 8 bases between. Looked up from germline, CDR1 is DFQATT and CDR2 is SNEGSKA (reference sequence). This CDR3 comprises 12 residues. DNA for the CDR3: TGCAGTGCTAGGGAGGGATATCAGCCCCAGCATGGT. Its protein is CSAREGYQPQHG.

The J gene is TRBJ2-3, the V gene TRBV29-1; D is perhaps TRBD1 (6 bases). V lost 1 base to trimming and J lost 5 bases, with 16 bases between them. CDR1 SQVTM and CDR2 ANQGSEA come from the germline V gene. CDR3 length: 15 residues. CDR3 in DNA: TGCAGCGTTGAAGGAGGGGGTGGGCCTAGAGATACGCAGTATTTT. Translating gives CSVEGGGGPRDTQYF.

The sample holds many counts of this clonotype. The V gene is TRBV20-1, the J gene TRBJ2-5; TRBD1 agrees at 7 bases. The CDR3 sequence is 13 residues long. V shed 4 bases, J shed 4 bases, and the junction held 6 bases outside the gene matches. Germline loops: CDR1 DFQATT, CDR2 SNEGSKA (reference sequence). The CDR3 nucleotides are TGCAGTGCTACTAGACAGGGCCGAGAGACCCAGTACTTC. The encoded protein is CSATRQGRETQYF.

This clonotype was seen ten or more times. The chain joins TRBV7-3 to TRBJ2-5; a weak D match, TRBD2 (5 bases). Germline V gene lookup returns CDR1 SGHTA and CDR2 FQGTGA. Trimming left V 5 bases short and J 7 bases short, with 17 bases between. The CDR3 extends over 14 amino acids. CDR3 amino acids: CASSLQGPSGTQYF. CDR3 coding DNA: TGTGCCAGCAGCCTCCAAGGCCCCAGCGGGACCCAGTACTTC.